This T cell receptor (beta chain) originates from a study of T-cell reconstitution after alpha-beta-depleted transplantation in children. In its sample, this clonotype was seen many times. During its preparation, the TCRbeta library received unique molecular identifiers. TCRdb reprocessed the PCR reads via MiXCR and lists one record per CDR3 protein. This sample has over 15,000 distinct CDR3 sequences; around 12% occur once, and the top ten carry approximately 64%. Germline lookup yields CDR1 LGHDT and CDR2 YNNKEL (reference sequence). V lost 1 base and J 6 bases, leaving 7 bases between the germline ends. This CDR3 comprises 13 residues.

This TCR was recovered from a boy younger than two who had a stem cell transplant for Wiskott-Aldrich syndrome, so the T cells may come from the graft donor. This sequence joins TRBV3-1 and TRBJ2-1; D is unclear. The input for sequencing was PBMCs, mostly from graft donor cells, taken 180 days after TCRalphabeta/CD19-depleted stem cell transplant. This chain's CDR3 is CASSQGPPNEQFF. The CDR3 DNA reads as TGTGCCAGCAGCCAAGGACCCCCCAATGAGCAGTTCTTC.